This T cell receptor (beta chain) comes out of a study of T-cell reconstitution after alpha-beta-depleted transplantation in children. Preparation of the TCRbeta library was carried out with unique molecular identifiers. One entry per CDR3 protein, called by TCRdb with MiXCR from the PCR reads. The sample carries around 440,000 distinct CDR3 sequences, around 15% recorded once. V lost 5 bases to trimming and J lost 3 bases, with 14 bases between them. The CDR3 extends over 15 amino acids. Germline CDR1 and CDR2: SGHTA and FQGNSA. Concerning this clonotype itself: Its specificity is unknown.

Whole-study results and caveats: As was reported, about two months after transplant, alpha-beta T cells came from several hundred expanded graft clones. From newly produced T cells came most of the T-cell counts and diversity one year after transplant. Surviving recipient cells, namely T cells and thymic progenitors, were the source of high day-60 TCRbeta diversity in some patients.

Sequenced here: PBMCs, mostly from graft donor cells, sampled 360 days after TCRalphabeta/CD19-depleted stem cell transplant. The gene calls are TRBV7-2 and TRBJ2-1; no reliable D call. This clonotype was obtained from a boy under two years old who had a stem cell transplant for Wiskott-Aldrich syndrome, so the T cells may come from the graft donor. CDR3 coding DNA: TGTGCCAGCAGCATGTCATTTGGAGTCTACAATGAGCAGTTCTTC. Its translation: CASSMSFGVYNEQFF.